This passage covers 12 T cell receptor beta chains from one sample sequenced in a study of T cells in Graves' hyperthyroidism and ophthalmopathy. The source material, RNA transcripts, was used to amplify TCR beta CDR3 regions. A first-round RT-PCR of the TCR CDR3 used the HTBI primer set. One entry per CDR3 protein, called by TCRdb with MiXCR from the multiplex PCR reads. The sample consists of fewer than 350,000 distinct CDR3 sequences, roughly 18% of them appearing once. Sequenced sample: blood. The receptors come from a woman aged 45-60 years with Graves' hyperthyroidism.

In its sample, this clonotype was seen a few times. V and J are TRBV6-1 and TRBJ1-4, with 9 bases that match TRBD1. The V segment lost 6 bases and the J segment 7 bases; nucleotides outside the gene matches: 9. CDR1 is MNHNS and CDR2 is SASEGT in the germline V gene. The CDR3 loop spans 15 amino acids. CDR3 sequence: CASSAGGTGSEKLFF. Here the CDR3 DNA reads TGTGCCAGCAGCGCCGGCGGGACAGGGTCTGAAAAACTGTTTTTT.

This clonotype was seen many times. The chain uses TRBV2 and TRBJ2-2; 7 bases match TRBD1. CDR3 length: 14 amino acids. Trimming at V came to 2 bases and at J to 6 bases, leaving 3 bases not matched to a gene. Germline-derived CDR1 and CDR2 are SNHLY and FYNNEI. In DNA, the CDR3 is TGTGCCAGCAGTGAATGGCAGGGGGCCGGGGAGCTGTTTTTT. This translates into CASSEWQGAGELFF.

V gene TRBV4-1 combines with J gene TRBJ2-1, with 10 bases lining up with TRBD2. Germline lookup yields CDR1 MGHRA and CDR2 YSYEKL. Germline trimming cut 4 bases from V and 2 bases from J; bases unmatched to any gene: 8. The length of the CDR3 is 17 residues. CDR3 nucleotide sequence: TGCGCCAGCAGCCTTGCTAGCGGGAGAGGGACCTACAATGAGCAGTTCTTC. It codes for CASSLASGRGTYNEQFF.

The sample holds many counts of this clonotype. The V gene is TRBV3-1, the J gene TRBJ2-2; the D gene is possibly TRBD2 (6 bases). The CDR3 is made up of 13 amino acids. Germline V gene data show CDR1 as LGHDT and CDR2 as YNNKEL (reference sequence). Trimming removed 3 bases from V and 5 bases from J, with 7 bases in between. CDR3 in DNA: TGTGCCAGCAGCCAGACTAGTACCGGGGAGCTGTTTTTT. This gives the protein CASSQTSTGELFF. Drawing the rest from reference TRBV3-1 and TRBJ2-2, the complete variable domain is DTAVSQTPKYLVTQMGNDKSIKCEQNLGHDTMYWYKQDSKKFLKIMFSYNNKELIINETVPNRFSPKSPDKAHLNLHINSLELGDSAVYFCASSQTSTGELFFGEGSRLTVL.

This clonotype was counted ten times or more. V gene TRBV18 combines with J gene TRBJ2-1; D gene unclear. The CDR3 runs to 16 residues. V lost 3 bases and J lost 0, with 12 bases in between. Per germline, CDR1 KGHSH and CDR2 LQKENI. The CDR3, as DNA: TGTGCCAGCTCACCGGAAGCCCCGAGCTCCTACAATGAGCAGTTCTTC. Amino acid sequence: CASSPEAPSSYNEQFF.

This clonotype was found many times. The V gene is TRBV30, the J gene TRBJ2-7; 14 nucleotides agree with TRBD2. V dropped 4 bases and J dropped 7; count of bases not matched to a gene: 6. CDR3 size: 14 residues. Germline values: CDR1 GTSNPN, CDR2 SVGIG (reference sequence). CDR3 bases: TGTGCCTGGAAGACTAGCGGGAGGGCGGAGGAGCAGTACTTC. Protein: CAWKTSGRAEEQYF.

This clonotype was picked up a small number of times. The J gene is TRBJ2-3, the V gene TRBV25-1; D gene unclear. Germline values: CDR1 MGHDK, CDR2 SYGVNS. The V and J ends lost 4 bases and 4 bases respectively, with 6 bases between them. The CDR3 runs to 12 residues. CDR3 sequence reads: CASSAISDTQYF. The CDR3 coding sequence is TGTGCCAGCAGTGCTATCTCAGATACGCAGTATTTT.

A few counts support this clonotype. The CDR3 is CASTHRPEAFF. CDR3 DNA sequence: TGTGCCAGCACACACAGACCTGAAGCTTTCTTT. The rearrangement joins TRBV2 to TRBJ1-1; no definite D call. CDR3 length equals 11 residues. V was cut by 7 bases and J by 6 bases, with 9 bases left in between. Germline CDR1 reads SNHLY; CDR2 reads FYNNEI.

The V gene is TRBV12-3 or TRBV12-4, the J gene TRBJ1-5; a possible D gene is TRBD1 (6 bases). V was clipped by 4 bases and J by 5 bases, with 12 bases between them. The CDR3 is 14 amino acids. The CDR3 protein is CASSYAGGDQPQHF. The CDR3, as DNA: TGTGCCAGCAGTTATGCCGGGGGCGATCAGCCCCAGCATTTT.

The chain recombines TRBV6-1 with TRBJ1-2; D not resolved. V lost 5 bases, J lost 1 base, and 14 bases lay in between. Germline V gene data show CDR1 as MNHNS and CDR2 as SASEGT. This CDR3 has 15 residues. CDR3: CASSSPGPLNYGYTF. Written as DNA, the CDR3 is TGTGCCAGCAGTTCCCCCGGACCCCTTAACTATGGCTACACCTTC.

V is TRBV6-2 or TRBV6-3 and J is TRBJ2-1, with 8 bases identical to TRBD1. The germline V gene encodes CDR1 MNHEY and CDR2 SVGEGT. The V segment lost 8 bases and the J segment 10 bases; nucleotides outside the gene matches: 10. The CDR3 totals 13 residues. CDR3 nucleotide sequence: TGTGCCAGCGGGACAGGCGCCCTCAGGGAGCAGTTCTTC. Translated, it gives CASGTGALREQFF.

In this sample, this clonotype turned up a few times. The CDR3 sequence is CASSSSRQLQETQYF. The CDR3 coding sequence is TGCGCCAGCAGCTCCTCTAGGCAGCTACAAGAGACCCAGTACTTC. The chain is built from TRBV5-1 and TRBJ2-5; no definite D call. The CDR3 length is 15 residues. The germline V gene encodes CDR1 SGHRS and CDR2 YFSETQ. The V end lost 3 bases, the J end lost 2 bases, and 14 bases lay between the germline ends.